This T cell receptor (beta chain) was captured by sequencing in a study of blood T cell repertoires in COVID-19 (dated by TCRdb to the early 2020s). With respect to the entire study: Samples from collaborators originated in the United States, Italy and Spain and spanned both the acute and convalescent phases of COVID-19. Where HLA class I and class II types were available, the types were taken from metadata supplied by the sample provider, not from assay-based typing. Sample metadata almost always included a de-identified subject ID, COVID-19 status, age in years and sex. The dataset comprised deeply sampled blood TCRbeta repertoires from subjects exposed to, actively infected with, or recovered from COVID-19. The repertoires were released in a freely available public database intended as a resource for research on the immune response to SARS-CoV-2. The samples were drawn from two sources: the first 160 participants of the ongoing ImmuneRACE study, and approximately 1,300 subjects contributed by 6 global collaborators. The prospective study material was composed of cDNA or gDNA derived from T cells, B-cell-depleted T cells, or PBMCs.

General study outcomes and caveats: The amount of clinical and demographic metadata varied by source and participant and was provided uncurated.

In Seattle, one collaborating source enrolled patients while the infection was active and tracked those patients longitudinally over the course of disease. Each collaborating institution followed its own protocols to collect whole blood in K2EDTA tubes. For TCRbeta analysis, collaborator samples were shipped as frozen whole blood, as isolated PBMCs, or as DNA extracted from either sample type. Measured from the cysteine to the phenylalanine, the CDR3 is 17 residues long. CDR3 DNA only is kept here, 51 bases in frame from base 1. At the junction V is shortened by 5 bases and J by 1 base; bases outside the gene matches: 11. In the germline V gene, CDR1 corresponds to SGHAT and CDR2 to FQNNGV. TCRbeta CDR3 regions were amplified from genomic DNA using the immunoSEQ Assay, a bias-controlled multiplex PCR. The study's processing was this. Nucleated cell counts per sample were estimated from amplification of reference gene primers within the assay. Sequence reads were collapsed and filtered to measure the absolute abundance of every unique TCRbeta CDR3 rearrangement. For each sample, productive Simpson clonality was calculated as the square root of Simpson's diversity index across productive rearrangements. Imported from immuneACCESS, the table was reduced by TCRdb to in-frame sequences with V and J called. These copies leave out some clones; in studies compared against another copy, an unresolved V gene accounts for under half, and the cause of the remainder is not known. The DNA was the basis for D and trimming; V, J and clone size are from that table. A total of about 350,000 clones appear in this sample, around nine tenths of them only once. Roughly 6.6% of the sample goes to the ten largest clones.

Of note for this clone: Which antigen it targets is not known. Per-base quality was not reported, and no clone a single base away is much larger than it.

Sample: peripheral blood. Recombination linked TRBV11-2 to TRBJ2-5; 9 central nucleotides agree with TRBD2. This sequence originates from an older woman with COVID-19, enrolled during active disease. The CDR3 protein is CASSQGQRGVFQETQYF. The sequenced DNA: TGTGCCAGCAGCCAAGGGCAGCGGGGGGTTTTCCAAGAGACCCAGTACTTC.